This T cell receptor (beta chain) was recovered during a study of blood T cell repertoires in COVID-19 (dated by TCRdb to the early 2020s). Context from the whole study: Samples from collaborators originated in the United States, Italy and Spain and spanned both the acute and convalescent phases of COVID-19. The dataset comprised deeply sampled blood TCRbeta repertoires from subjects exposed to, actively infected with, or recovered from COVID-19. Where available, HLA class I and class II types were obtained from metadata supplied by the sample provider rather than from assay-based typing. The repertoires were made available in a free public database intended to serve as a resource for research on the immune response to SARS-CoV-2. Sample metadata almost always included a de-identified subject ID, COVID-19 status, age in years and sex. The prospective study material was composed of cDNA or gDNA derived from T cells, B-cell-depleted T cells, or PBMCs. Samples came from the ongoing ImmuneRACE study (first 160 participants) plus 1,254 subjects from 6 global collaborators.

Remarks on this clone: The clone's antigen remains unknown. Germline is not matched at one junction end, which may reflect a read error.

Here is what the overall study found, with its caveats: The quantity of clinical and demographic metadata differed by source and by participant and was supplied without curation.

The immunoSEQ Assay, a bias-controlled multiplex PCR, was used to amplify TCRbeta CDR3 regions from genomic DNA. On the study's bioinformatics: Nucleated cell counts per sample were estimated from amplification of reference gene primers within the assay. To quantify the absolute abundance of each unique TCRbeta CDR3 rearrangement, sequence reads were collapsed and filtered. For each sample, productive Simpson clonality was calculated as the square root of Simpson's diversity index over productive rearrangements. TCRdb limited this immuneACCESS table to in-frame rearrangements with V and J called. A share of clones is missing; checked studies link under half to unresolved V genes, and the rest is unexplained. V, J and clone size reflect that table, while D and trimming were determined from the DNA. The sample has fewer than 110,000 clones on record, around four fifths of them singletons. The top ten clones comprise roughly 4% of the sample.

Collaborating institutions collected whole blood in K2EDTA tubes following their own protocols. For TCRbeta analysis, collaborators shipped samples as frozen whole blood, isolated PBMCs, or DNA extracted from either of those sample types. The CDR3 has 15 amino acids, counting the end cysteine and phenylalanine. The read is trimmed to its CDR3 DNA, 45 bases read in frame from base 1. The germline V gene (reference sequence) yields SSHAT for CDR1 and FNYEAQ for CDR2. Sequencing was performed on peripheral blood. The clonotype originates from a man in his sixties or seventies with acute or convalescent COVID-19. This chain is built from TRBV7-7 and TRBJ1-6, and the D gene may be TRBD1, 5 bases matching. The DNA sequence is as follows: TGTGCTAGCAGCTTAGATGGCAGGGTTAATTCACCCCTCCACTTT. This yields the protein CASSLDGRVNSPLHF.